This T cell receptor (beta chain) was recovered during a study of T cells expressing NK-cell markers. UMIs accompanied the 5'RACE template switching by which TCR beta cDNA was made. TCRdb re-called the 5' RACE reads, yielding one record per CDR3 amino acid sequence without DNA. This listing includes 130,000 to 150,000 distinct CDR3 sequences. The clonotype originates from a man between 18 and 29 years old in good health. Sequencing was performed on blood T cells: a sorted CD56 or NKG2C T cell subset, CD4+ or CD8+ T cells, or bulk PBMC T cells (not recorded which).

This chain's CDR3 is CASTKEGGDNEQFF. V and J are TRBV6-5 and TRBJ2-1; lacking DNA, the TRBD2 call made by TCRdb goes unchecked. Per the germline V gene, CDR1 is MNHEY and CDR2 is SVGAGI. The CDR3 is 14 amino acids.